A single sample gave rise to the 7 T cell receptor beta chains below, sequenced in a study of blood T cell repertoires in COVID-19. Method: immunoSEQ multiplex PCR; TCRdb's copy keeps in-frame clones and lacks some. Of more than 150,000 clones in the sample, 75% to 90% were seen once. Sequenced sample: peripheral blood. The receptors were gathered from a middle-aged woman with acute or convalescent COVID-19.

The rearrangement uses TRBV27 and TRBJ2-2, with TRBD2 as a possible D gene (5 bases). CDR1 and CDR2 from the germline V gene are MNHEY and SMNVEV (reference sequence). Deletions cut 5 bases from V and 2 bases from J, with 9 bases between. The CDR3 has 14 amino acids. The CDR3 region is CASSGAANTGELFF. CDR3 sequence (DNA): TGTGCCAGCAGTGGAGCGGCCAACACCGGGGAGCTGTTTTTT.

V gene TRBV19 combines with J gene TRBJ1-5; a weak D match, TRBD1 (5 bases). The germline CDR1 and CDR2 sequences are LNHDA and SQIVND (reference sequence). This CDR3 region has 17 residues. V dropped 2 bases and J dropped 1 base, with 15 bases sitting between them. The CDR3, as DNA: TGTGCCAGTAGTATATACCGCGACAGAACGAGCAATCAGCCCCAGCATTTT. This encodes CASSIYRDRTSNQPQHF.

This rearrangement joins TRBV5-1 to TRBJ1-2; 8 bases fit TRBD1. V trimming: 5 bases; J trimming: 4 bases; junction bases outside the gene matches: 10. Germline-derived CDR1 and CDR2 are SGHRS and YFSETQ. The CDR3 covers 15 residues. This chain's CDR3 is CASSLSGTGSYGYTF. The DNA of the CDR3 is TGCGCCAGCAGTCTTAGTGGGACAGGCAGCTATGGCTACACCTTC. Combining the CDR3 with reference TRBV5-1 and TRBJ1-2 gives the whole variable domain KAGVTQTPRYLIKTRGQQVTLSCSPISGHRSVSWYQQTPGQGLQFLFEYFSETQRNKGNFPGRFSGRQFSNSRSEMNVSTLELGDSALYLCASSLSGTGSYGYTFGSGTRLTVV.

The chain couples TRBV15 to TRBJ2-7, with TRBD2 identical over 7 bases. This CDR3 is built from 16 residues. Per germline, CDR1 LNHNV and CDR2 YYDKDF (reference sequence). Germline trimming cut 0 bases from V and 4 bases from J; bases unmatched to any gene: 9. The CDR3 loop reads CATSRDGGSGGYEQYF. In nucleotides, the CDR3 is TGTGCCACCAGCAGAGACGGGGGTTCCGGGGGGTACGAGCAGTACTTC. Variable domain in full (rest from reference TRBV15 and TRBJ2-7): DAMVIQNPRYQVTQFGKPVTLSCSQTLNHNVMYWYQQKSSQAPKLLFHYYDKDFNNEADTPDNFQSRRPNTSFCFLDIRSPGLGDTAMYLCATSRDGGSGGYEQYFGPGTRLTVT.

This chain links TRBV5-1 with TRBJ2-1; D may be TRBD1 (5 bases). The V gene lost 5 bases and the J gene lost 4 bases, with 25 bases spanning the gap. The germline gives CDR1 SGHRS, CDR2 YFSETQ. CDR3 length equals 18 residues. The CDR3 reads CASRDGYGKDSRYNEQFF. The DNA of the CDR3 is TGCGCCAGCAGAGACGGCTACGGAAAAGACAGCAGGTACAATGAGCAGTTCTTC. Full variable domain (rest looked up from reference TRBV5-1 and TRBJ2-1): KAGVTQTPRYLIKTRGQQVTLSCSPISGHRSVSWYQQTPGQGLQFLFEYFSETQRNKGNFPGRFSGRQFSNSRSEMNVSTLELGDSALYLCASRDGYGKDSRYNEQFFGPGTRLTVL.

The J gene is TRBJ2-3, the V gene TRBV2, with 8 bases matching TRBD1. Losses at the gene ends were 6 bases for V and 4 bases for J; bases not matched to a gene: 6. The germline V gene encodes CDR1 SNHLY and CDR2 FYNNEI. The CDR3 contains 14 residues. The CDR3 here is CASRLRGRADTQYF. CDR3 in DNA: TGTGCCAGCAGACTCAGGGGGCGCGCAGATACGCAGTATTTT. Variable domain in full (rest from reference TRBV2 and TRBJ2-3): EPEVTQTPSHQVTQMGQEVILRCVPISNHLYFYWYRQILGQKVEFLVSFYNNEISEKSEIFDDQFSVERPDGSNFTLKIRSTKLEDSAMYFCASRLRGRADTQYFGPGTRLTVL.

In nucleotides, the CDR3 is TGTGCCAGTAACCCACGACAGGGTGGCGCTTTCTTT. As protein: CASNPRQGGAFF. The chain employs TRBV19 and TRBJ1-1; 7 bases line up with TRBD1. With V trimmed by 7 bases and J by 11 bases, 10 bases remained unmatched. CDR3 length: 12 amino acids. CDR1 LNHDA and CDR2 SQIVND come from the germline V gene (reference sequence).